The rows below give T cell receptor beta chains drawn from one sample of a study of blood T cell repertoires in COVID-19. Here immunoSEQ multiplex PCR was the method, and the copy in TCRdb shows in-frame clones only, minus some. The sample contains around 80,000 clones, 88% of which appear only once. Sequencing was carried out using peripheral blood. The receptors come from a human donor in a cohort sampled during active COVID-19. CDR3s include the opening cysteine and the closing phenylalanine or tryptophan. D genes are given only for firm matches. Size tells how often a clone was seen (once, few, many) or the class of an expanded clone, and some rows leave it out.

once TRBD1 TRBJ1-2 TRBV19 CASRVPSDRGGYTF TGTGCCAGTAGGGTGCCCTCGGACAGGGGCGGCTACACCTTC
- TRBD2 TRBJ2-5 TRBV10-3 CAISEHVVAGGEETQYF TGTGCCATCAGTGAGCATGTGGTAGCGGGAGGGGAGGAGACCCAGTACTTC
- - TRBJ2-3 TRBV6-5 CASRAESDTQYF TGTGCCAGCAGGGCGGAGTCAGATACGCAGTATTTT
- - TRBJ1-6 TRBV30 CAWSVAGRSPLHF TGTGCCTGGAGTGTAGCTGGGCGTTCACCCCTCCACTTT
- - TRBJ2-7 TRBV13 CASSYRDSTYEQYF TGTGCCAGCAGCTACCGGGACTCGACCTACGAGCAGTACTTC
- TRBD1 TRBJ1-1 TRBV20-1 CSALDRAEAFF TGCAGTGCTCTAGACAGGGCGGAAGCTTTCTTT
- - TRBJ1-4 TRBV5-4 CASSLRTGNNEKLFF TGTGCCAGCAGCTTGCGCACAGGAAATAATGAAAAACTGTTTTTT
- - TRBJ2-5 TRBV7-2 CASSLAGQVGETQYF TGTGCCAGCAGCTTAGCCGGACAAGTAGGAGAGACCCAGTACTTC
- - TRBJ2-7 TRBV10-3 CATRDTSYEQYF TGTGCCACAAGGGACACCTCCTACGAGCAGTACTTC
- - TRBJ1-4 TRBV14 CASSQDFQGSNEKLFF TGTGCCAGCAGCCAAGATTTTCAGGGGTCTAATGAAAAACTGTTTTTT
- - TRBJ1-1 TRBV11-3 CASSLDQRTEAFF TGTGCCAGCAGCTTAGATCAGAGGACTGAAGCTTTCTTT
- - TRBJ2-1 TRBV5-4 CASSNTGNEQFF TGTGCCAGCAGCAATACGGGGAATGAGCAGTTCTTC
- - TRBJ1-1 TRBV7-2 CASSFFVSEAFF TGTGCCAGCAGCTTCTTCGTCTCTGAAGCTTTCTTT
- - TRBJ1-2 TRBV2 CASFSPVDTTGYTF TGTGCCAGCTTTTCCCCCGTGGACACAACTGGCTACACCTTC
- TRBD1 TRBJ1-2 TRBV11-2 CASGQGPLYGYTF TGTGCCAGCGGACAGGGCCCTCTCTATGGCTACACCTTC
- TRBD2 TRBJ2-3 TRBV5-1 CASSLIPGLALGDTQYF TGCGCCAGCAGCTTGATCCCCGGACTAGCCCTAGGAGATACGCAGTATTTT
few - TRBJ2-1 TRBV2 CASRDSHEQFF TGTGCCAGCAGGGACAGCCATGAGCAGTTCTTC
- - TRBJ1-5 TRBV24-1 CATSDSRTGLGSNQPQHF TGTGCCACCAGTGATTCACGTACAGGGTTAGGGAGCAATCAGCCCCAGCATTTT
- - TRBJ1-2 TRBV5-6 CASRPSLGGYTF TGTGCCAGCAGGCCTAGCCTTGGAGGCTACACCTTC
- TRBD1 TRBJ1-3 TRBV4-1 CASSPPKTGTGFGNTIYF TGCGCCAGCAGCCCTCCAAAGACCGGGACAGGGTTTGGAAACACCATATATTTT
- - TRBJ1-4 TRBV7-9 CASSESDAGVEKLFF TGTGCCAGCAGCGAATCAGACGCAGGGGTTGAAAAACTGTTTTTT
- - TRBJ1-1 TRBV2 CASSDGRRTEAFF TGTGCCAGCAGTGACGGCAGGCGCACTGAAGCTTTCTTT
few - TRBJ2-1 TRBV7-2 CASSLGVLGNEQFF TGTGCCAGCAGCCTAGGGGTGCTAGGCAATGAGCAGTTCTTC
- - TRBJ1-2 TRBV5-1 CASSLAEGRNYGYTF TGCGCCAGCAGCTTGGCCGAGGGAAGGAACTATGGCTACACCTTC
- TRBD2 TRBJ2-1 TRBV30 CAWSAASFLSSGGADNEQFF TGTGCCTGGAGCGCCGCTTCCTTTCTCTCTAGCGGGGGGGCCGACAATGAGCAGTTCTTC
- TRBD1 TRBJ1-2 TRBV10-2 CASTGGYGYTF TGCGCCAGCACAGGGGGCTATGGCTACACCTTC
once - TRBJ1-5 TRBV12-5 CASGLSQGIRNQPQHF TGTGCTAGTGGTTTGTCACAGGGCATACGCAATCAGCCCCAGCATTTT
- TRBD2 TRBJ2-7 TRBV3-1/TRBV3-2 CASSQTTSGGTYEQYF TGTGCCAGCAGCCAAACAACTAGCGGGGGGACCTACGAGCAGTACTTC
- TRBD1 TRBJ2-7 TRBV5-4 CASSLYGTGVYEQYF TGTGCCAGCAGCTTGTATGGGACAGGGGTCTACGAGCAGTACTTC
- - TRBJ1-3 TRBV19 CASSITVTSGNTIYF TGTGCCAGTAGTATAACAGTAACCTCTGGAAACACCATATATTTT
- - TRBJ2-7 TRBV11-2 CASSFGVYYEQYF TGTGCCAGCAGCTTCGGGGTCTACTACGAGCAGTACTTC
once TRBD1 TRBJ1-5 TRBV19 CASSWGQDSNQPQHF TGTGCCAGTAGTTGGGGACAGGATAGCAATCAGCCCCAGCATTTT
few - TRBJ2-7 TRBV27 CASSSVVTGKYEQYF TGTGCCAGCAGTTCGGTAGTTACAGGGAAGTACGAGCAGTACTTC
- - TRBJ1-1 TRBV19 CASSIMSSEAFF TGTGCCAGTAGTATAATGTCATCTGAAGCTTTCTTT
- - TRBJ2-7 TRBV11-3 CASSLSGYEQYF TGTGCCAGCAGCCTCTCGGGGTACGAGCAGTACTTC
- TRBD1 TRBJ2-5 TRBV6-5 CASSYLGQNQETQYF TGTGCCAGCAGTTACCTGGGACAGAACCAAGAGACCCAGTACTTC
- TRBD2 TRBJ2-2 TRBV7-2 CASSFLAGGTTGELFF TGTGCCAGCAGCTTCTTAGCGGGGGGGACCACCGGGGAGCTGTTTTTT
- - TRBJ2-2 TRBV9 CASSVGWSTGELFF TGTGCCAGCAGCGTTGGCTGGAGCACCGGGGAGCTGTTTTTT
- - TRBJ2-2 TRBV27 CASSMLGDTGELFF TGTGCCAGCAGCATGCTAGGAGACACCGGGGAGCTGTTTTTT
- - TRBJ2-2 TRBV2 CASSLSQGANTGELFF TGTGCCAGCAGTCTGAGCCAGGGCGCGAACACCGGGGAGCTGTTTTTT
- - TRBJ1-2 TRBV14 CASSQDGGRGYTF TGTGCCAGCAGCCAAGATGGAGGACGTGGCTACACCTTC
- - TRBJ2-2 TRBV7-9 CASSTLSAGELFF TGTGCCAGCAGCACCTTGAGCGCCGGGGAGCTGTTTTTT
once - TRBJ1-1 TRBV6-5 CASSYSGTLNTEAFF TGTGCCAGCAGTTACTCCGGGACACTGAACACTGAAGCTTTCTTT
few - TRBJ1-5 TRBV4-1 CASSHALDSNYQPQHF TGCGCCAGCAGCCACGCTTTAGACAGCAATTATCAGCCCCAGCATTTT
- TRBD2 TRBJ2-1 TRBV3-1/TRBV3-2 CASSQDFGTSGRANYNEQFF TGTGCCAGCAGCCAAGATTTTGGGACTAGCGGGAGGGCGAATTACAATGAGCAGTTCTTC
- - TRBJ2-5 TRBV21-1 CASSSEGTVRWETQYF TGTGCCAGCAGCTCTGAGGGGACAGTCAGGTGGGAGACCCAGTACTTC
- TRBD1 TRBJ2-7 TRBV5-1 CASSVAGTGAVYEQYF TGCGCCAGCAGCGTCGCCGGGACAGGGGCGGTCTACGAGCAGTACTTC
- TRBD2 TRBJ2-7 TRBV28 CASSLSLGTSGSYEQYF TGTGCCAGCAGCTTATCCCTCGGGACTAGCGGCTCCTACGAGCAGTACTTC
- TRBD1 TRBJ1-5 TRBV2 CASSEVAGDRHQHF TGTGCCAGCAGTGAGGTGGCAGGGGACAGGCACCAGCATTTT
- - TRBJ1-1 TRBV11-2 CASSLAGGATEAFF TGTGCCAGCAGCTTAGCCGGTGGGGCAACTGAAGCTTTCTTT
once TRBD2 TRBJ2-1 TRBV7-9 CASSLDAGVTEQFF TGTGCCAGCAGCTTAGACGCGGGAGTTACTGAGCAGTTCTTC
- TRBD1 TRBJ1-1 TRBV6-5 CASSFDRGNTEAFF TGTGCCAGCAGCTTCGACAGGGGCAACACTGAAGCTTTCTTT
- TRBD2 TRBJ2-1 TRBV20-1 CSASWTSFMNEQFF TGCAGTGCTAGTTGGACTAGTTTTATGAATGAGCAGTTCTTC
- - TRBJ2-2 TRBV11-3 CASSLIPWTEMNTGELFF TGTGCCAGCAGCCTCATACCTTGGACAGAAATGAACACCGGGGAGCTGTTTTTT